Below are 18 T cell receptor beta chains sequenced from a single sample in a study of cytomegalovirus exposure and HLA in healthy donors listed by TCRdb under 2017. Receptors were amplified or captured by the immunoSEQ multiplex PCR assay. For the multiplex PCR, a mixture combining 60 forward primers for TCR Vbeta segments and 13 reverse primers for TCR Jbeta segments was used. The clones in this table, taken by TCRdb from immuneACCESS, are in-frame only. Not every clone is retained; where verified, under half of the shortfall comes from an unresolved V gene, and the cause of the rest is unknown. The sample table holds approximately 110,000 clones, of which 79% were seen once. The ten largest clones capture about 3.1% of the sample. Sequencing was performed on PBMCs. These receptors were taken from a woman aged 35 to 49 in good health and CMV-seronegative.

This sequence joins TRBV9 and TRBJ2-7; D ambiguous. This CDR3 has 15 residues. V lost 0 bases, J lost 2 bases, and 12 bases lay in between. Germline-derived CDR1 and CDR2 are SGDLS and YYNGEE. In nucleotides, the CDR3 is TGTGCCAGCAGCGTAGGGCACACCCAGGCCTACGAGCAGTACTTC. Its protein product is CASSVGHTQAYEQYF.

The J gene is TRBJ2-1, the V gene TRBV11-3; possible D gene TRBD1, 6 bases. The CDR3 extends over 16 amino acids. Germline CDR1 SGHNT, CDR2 YENEEA. Trimming removed 1 base from V and 3 bases from J, with 13 bases in between. The chain's CDR3 is CASSLGRGPLYNEQFF. The CDR3 DNA reads as TGTGCCAGCAGCTTAGGCAGGGGCCCCCTCTACAATGAGCAGTTCTTC.

The rearrangement links TRBV19 to TRBJ1-2, with D unclear. CDR3 size: 11 residues. Trimming left V 6 bases short and J 3 bases short, with 5 bases between. Germline V gives CDR1 LNHDA, CDR2 SQIVND (reference sequence). CDR3 loop: CASSQDYGYTF. CDR3 DNA sequence: TGTGCCAGTAGCCAGGACTATGGCTACACCTTC.

This clone was counted only a few times. This rearrangement joins TRBV9 to TRBJ2-2, with 7 positions matching TRBD1. Germline-derived CDR1 and CDR2 are SGDLS and YYNGEE. CDR3 size: 15 residues. The V and J ends lost 4 bases and 5 bases, in that order; junction bases with no gene match: 8. CDR3 nucleotide sequence: TGTGCCAGCAGCCCAAGGGGGCTGGGGACCGGGGAGCTGTTTTTT. Its protein product is CASSPRGLGTGELFF.

The V and J genes are TRBV4-1 and TRBJ1-6; 11 nucleotides match TRBD1. Germline trimming cut 2 bases from V and 8 bases from J; bases unmatched to any gene: 8. Germline V lookup: CDR1 MGHRA, CDR2 YSYEKL. The CDR3 covers 17 residues. CDR3 loop: CASSQRAPDRGHSPLHF. The CDR3 bases are TGCGCCAGCAGCCAAAGAGCTCCGGACAGGGGGCATTCACCCCTCCACTTT.

This clone was seen a handful of times. The chain joins TRBV19 to TRBJ1-1, with unresolved D. CDR1 LNHDA and CDR2 SQIVND come from the germline V gene (reference sequence). The CDR3 runs 13 residues. CDR3 region: CAVIGARDTEAFF. The CDR3 DNA is TGTGCGGTGATCGGAGCCCGCGACACTGAAGCTTTCTTT.

The CDR3, as DNA: TGTGCCAGCAGCGACGGGACTAGCGGGGGGGCAAGAACCGGGGAGCTGTTTTTT. It encodes CASSDGTSGGARTGELFF. This chain uses TRBV9 with TRBJ2-2, with 16 bases lining up with TRBD2. This CDR3 has 18 amino acids. Trimming took 3 bases from V and 5 from J; bases not matched to a gene: 7. Germline CDR1 SGDLS, CDR2 YYNGEE.

The chain employs TRBV7-8 and TRBJ1-3; D is ambiguous. V dropped 4 bases and J dropped 4 bases, with 8 bases sitting between them. The CDR3 covers 13 residues. In germline, CDR1 is SGHVS, CDR2 FQNEAQ. The chain's CDR3 is CASSSIRGNTIYF. CDR3 in DNA: TGTGCCAGCAGCTCGATCAGAGGAAACACCATATATTTT.

The J gene is TRBJ2-5, the V gene TRBV7-6, with TRBD1 identical over 8 bases. The germline CDR1 and CDR2 sequences are SGHVS and FNYEAQ. After removal of 5 bases from V and 4 bases from J, the junction contained 12 bases not matched to a gene. The CDR3 consists of 16 residues. The CDR3 DNA sequence: TGTGCCAGCAGCCCCCGGGACAGGCGCCCTGGAGAGACCCAGTACTTC. Protein product: CASSPRDRRPGETQYF.

This clone was counted once. The chain carries TRBV6-1 and TRBJ1-6; 9 bases are shared with TRBD1. CDR1 is MNHNS, CDR2 SASEGT, per germline. J was trimmed by 11 bases and V by 6 bases; bases with no gene match: 8. CDR3 length: 14 amino acids. The CDR3 is CASSLDRGTPPLHF. As DNA, the CDR3 is TGTGCCAGCAGCCTAGACAGGGGGACTCCACCCCTCCACTTT.

The J gene is TRBJ2-3, the V gene TRBV6-5; D uncertain. The germline CDR1 and CDR2 sequences are MNHEY and SVGAGI. This CDR3 has 15 amino acids. The ends were cut back, 4 bases at V and 1 base at J, with 12 bases in the middle. The CDR3 protein is CASSFDSTRTDTQYF. The DNA of the CDR3 is TGTGCCAGCAGTTTCGACTCGACTCGCACAGATACGCAGTATTTT.

This clone has a single count. The chain combines TRBV6-1 with TRBJ1-2; 8 positions match TRBD1. Trimming removed 6 bases from V and 3 bases from J; junction bases left unmatched: 6. The CDR3 totals 14 residues. In germline, CDR1 is MNHNS, CDR2 SASEGT. The CDR3 nucleotides are TGTGCCAGCAGAGGGACAGGAGTAGACTATGGCTACACCTTC. As protein: CASRGTGVDYGYTF.

The chain carries TRBV6-1 and TRBJ2-5; 11 nucleotides line up with TRBD2. Germline CDR1 MNHNS, CDR2 SASEGT. The V gene end was trimmed by 1 base and the J gene end by 1 base; junction bases not matched to a gene: 2. This CDR3 is built from 16 residues. CDR3 DNA: TGTGCCAGCAGTGAAGGACTAGCGGGGTTCCAAGAGACCCAGTACTTC. It encodes CASSEGLAGFQETQYF.

The rearrangement links TRBV25-1 to TRBJ2-3, with 11 bases lining up with TRBD2. The germline V gene has CDR1 MGHDK and CDR2 SYGVNS. V trimming: 2 bases; J trimming: 6 bases; junction bases outside the gene matches: 4. The length of the CDR3 is 15 residues. Written as DNA, the CDR3 is TGTGCCAGCAGTGAAGCTAGCGGGGGGCCCGATACGCAGTATTTT. Encoded protein: CASSEASGGPDTQYF. The entire variable domain, with the rest obtained from reference TRBV25-1 and TRBJ2-3, is as follows: EADIYQTPRYLVIGTGKKITLECSQTMGHDKMYWYQQDPGMELHLIHYSYGVNSTEKGDLSSESTVSRIRTEHFPLTLESARPSHTSQYLCASSEASGGPDTQYFGPGTRLTVL.

This clone has more than one count but fewer than ten. V and J are TRBV5-1 and TRBJ1-3, with 8 bases lining up with TRBD1. Germline CDR1 is SGHRS and CDR2 is YFSETQ. V lost 3 bases and J lost 4; bases outside the gene matches: 3. The CDR3 has 14 residues. CDR3 region: CASSSTGDGNTIYF. DNA for the CDR3: TGCGCCAGCAGCTCGACAGGGGACGGAAACACCATATATTTT.

Turning to this clone: One end of the junction varies from germline; a read error may be responsible. V gene TRBV7-9 combines with J gene TRBJ2-1; TRBD2 agrees at 7 bases. This CDR3 comprises 15 residues. Germline V lookup: CDR1 SEHNR, CDR2 FQNEAQ (reference sequence). CDR3 loop: CARSLGRGGDNEQFF. CDR3 DNA: TGTGCCAGAAGCTTGGGGCGGGGAGGGGACAATGAGCAGTTCTTC.

This chain links TRBV19 with TRBJ1-4; maybe TRBD1 (6 bases). The CDR3 has 13 amino acids. Between the trimmed V and J ends, which lost 5 bases and 8 bases, there was a span of 12 bases. CDR1 is LNHDA, CDR2 SQIVND, per germline (reference sequence). The CDR3 reads CASSAAGVEKLFF. CDR3 bases: TGTGCCAGTAGTGCGGCAGGGGTGGAAAAACTGTTTTTT. The full variable domain, completed using reference TRBV19 and TRBJ1-4, is DGGITQSPKYLFRKEGQNVTLSCEQNLNHDAMYWYRQDPGQGLRLIYYSQIVNDFQKGDIAEGYSVSREKKESFPLTVTSAQKNPTAFYLCASSAAGVEKLFFGSGTQLSVL.

The rearrangement links TRBV19 to TRBJ1-2, with 11 nucleotides matching TRBD1. CDR3 length: 15 amino acids. CDR1 and CDR2 (germline): LNHDA, SQIVND (reference sequence). The J segment lost 2 bases and the V segment lost 7 bases, leaving 6 bases of the junction unmatched. The CDR3 DNA sequence: TGTGCCAGTAATGGCCGGGACAGGGGGAACTATGGCTACACCTTC. It is translated as CASNGRDRGNYGYTF.